This TCR beta chain was identified in a study of regulatory T cells in long-lasting Graves disease. Regarding the study as a whole: Relative to new patients (roughly 1,000), persistent patients exhibited greater sharing of public clonotypes (approximately 3,000).

This sample's time point: newly diagnosed GD, antithyroid drugs for less than 3 months. Generation of the TCR library employed RNA extracted from PBMCs. HTBI primers from iRepertoire and Arm-PCR of CDR3 regions yielded the TCR beta libraries. TCRdb redid the calling of the multiplex PCR reads with MiXCR, one entry per CDR3 protein. The sample carries under 500,000 distinct CDR3 sequences, roughly 15% recorded once. The germline CDR1 and CDR2 sequences are DFQATT and SNEGSKA (reference sequence). This CDR3 spans 17 amino acids. Unmatched junction bases numbered 17, after V lost 7 bases and J lost 5 bases. This clonotype came up many times. The antigen is not known. These records were also assigned to another study, of T cells in Graves' hyperthyroidism and ophthalmopathy. Per that study: Stable disease denoted Graves' hyperthyroidism without ophthalmopathy progression within 18 months. In the blood, most expanded thyroid clonotypes above 0.001 appeared as well.

The sequencing used peripheral blood mononuclear cells (PBMCs), collected at new diagnosis, from a patient treated with antithyroid drugs. The sequence derives from a woman aged 25-40 years with Graves disease. This chain joins TRBV20-1 and TRBJ1-4; 9 nucleotides align to TRBD1. The CDR3 region has the DNA TGCAGTGGCCGCTACAGGGGGCGGTTAGGTCTGAATGAAAAACTGTTTTTT. Translating gives CSGRYRGRLGLNEKLFF.